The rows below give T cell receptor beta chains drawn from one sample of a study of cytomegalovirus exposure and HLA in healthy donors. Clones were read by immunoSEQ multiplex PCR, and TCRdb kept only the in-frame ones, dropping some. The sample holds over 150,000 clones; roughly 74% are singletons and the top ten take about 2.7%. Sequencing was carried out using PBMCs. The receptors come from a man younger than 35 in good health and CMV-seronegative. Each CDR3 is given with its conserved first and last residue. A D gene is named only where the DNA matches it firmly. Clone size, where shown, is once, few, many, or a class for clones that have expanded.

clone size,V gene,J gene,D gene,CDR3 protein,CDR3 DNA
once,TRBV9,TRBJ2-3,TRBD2,CASSASTSGLTDTQYF,TGTGCCAGCAGCGCCTCCACTAGCGGGTTAACAGATACGCAGTATTTT
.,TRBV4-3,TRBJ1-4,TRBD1,CASSQGQGVEKLFF,TGCGCCAGCAGCCAAGGACAGGGGGTTGAAAAACTGTTTTTT
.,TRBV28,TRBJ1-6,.,CASSTTGSGSPLHF,TGTGCCAGCAGTACGACAGGCTCGGGATCACCCCTCCACTTT
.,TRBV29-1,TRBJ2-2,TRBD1,CSAGQGANTGELFF,TGCAGCGCCGGACAGGGAGCGAACACCGGGGAGCTGTTTTTT
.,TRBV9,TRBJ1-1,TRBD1,CASSASLQGKAGNTEAFF,TGTGCCAGCAGCGCCTCCCTACAGGGGAAGGCAGGGAACACTGAAGCTTTCTTT
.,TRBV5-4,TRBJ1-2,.,CASSLAGFGGYTF,TGTGCCAGCAGCTTGGCCGGGTTTGGTGGCTACACCTTC
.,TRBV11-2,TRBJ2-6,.,CASSLPVGANGLTF,TGTGCCAGCAGCCTCCCGGTTGGGGCCAACGGCCTGACTTTC
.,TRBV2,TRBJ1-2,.,CASSAGGGYTF,TGTGCCAGCAGTGCGGGGGGTGGCTACACCTTC
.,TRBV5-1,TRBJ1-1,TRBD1,CASSLITGGAYTEAFF,TGCGCCAGCAGCTTGATAACAGGGGGCGCGTATACTGAAGCTTTCTTT
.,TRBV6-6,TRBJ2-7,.,CASSLGETEPYEQYF,TGTGCCAGCAGCCTTGGGGAGACGGAACCCTACGAGCAGTACTTC
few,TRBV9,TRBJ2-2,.,CASSVYSGAVAITGELFF,TGTGCCAGCAGCGTATACTCAGGGGCCGTCGCGATCACCGGGGAGCTGTTTTTT
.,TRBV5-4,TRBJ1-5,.,CASSLQGDSNQPQHF,TGTGCCAGCAGCCTACAGGGAGATAGCAATCAGCCCCAGCATTTT
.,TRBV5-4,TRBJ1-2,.,CASSFAGNYGYTF,TGTGCCAGCAGCTTTGCAGGGAACTATGGCTACACCTTC
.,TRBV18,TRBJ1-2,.,CASSLRHDRYGYTF,TGTGCCAGCTCACTCCGACACGACCGCTATGGCTACACCTTC
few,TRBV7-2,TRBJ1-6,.,CASSPDWFNSPLHF,TGTGCCAGCAGCCCGGACTGGTTTAATTCACCCCTCCACTTT
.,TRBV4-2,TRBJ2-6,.,CASSQLPNSGANGLTF,TGTGCCAGCAGCCAGCTACCTAACTCTGGGGCCAACGGCCTGACTTTC
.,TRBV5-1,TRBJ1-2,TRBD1,CASSLEGQGRSYTF,TGCGCCAGCAGCTTGGAGGGACAGGGTCGTTCGTACACCTTC
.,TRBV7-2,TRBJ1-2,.,CASSGGGTLLNYGYTF,TGTGCCAGCAGCGGGGGGGGGACACTACTTAACTATGGCTACACCTTC
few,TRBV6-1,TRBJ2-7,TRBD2,CASSKHGGAYEQYF,TGTGCCAGCAGTAAACACGGGGGGGCCTACGAGCAGTACTTC
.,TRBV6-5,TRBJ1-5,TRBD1,CASSPRTGLNQPQHF,TGTGCCAGCAGCCCTAGGACAGGTCTGAATCAGCCCCAGCATTTT
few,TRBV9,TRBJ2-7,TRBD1,CASGKGTGTYEQYF,TGTGCCAGCGGGAAGGGGACAGGAACCTACGAGCAGTACTTC
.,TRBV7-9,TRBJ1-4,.,CASSLVTDNEKLFF,TGTGCCAGCAGCTTAGTCACTGATAATGAAAAACTGTTTTTT
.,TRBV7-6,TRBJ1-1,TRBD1,CASSSGQGYTEAFF,TGTGCCAGCAGCTCCGGACAGGGTTACACTGAAGCTTTCTTT
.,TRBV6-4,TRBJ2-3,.,CASSDYYQVYF,TGTGCCAGCAGTGACTACTATCAAGTGTATTTT
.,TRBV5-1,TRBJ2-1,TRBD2,CASSPPTSGGENEQFF,TGCGCCAGCAGCCCCCCGACTAGCGGGGGGGAGAATGAGCAGTTCTTC
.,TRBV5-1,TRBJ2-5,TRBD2,CASSLEAGWVETQYF,TGCGCCAGCAGCTTGGAAGCGGGGTGGGTAGAGACCCAGTACTTC
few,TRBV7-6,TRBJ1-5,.,CASTEYPISTGQPQHF,TGTGCCAGCACCGAGTATCCTATCAGTACAGGTCAGCCCCAGCATTTT
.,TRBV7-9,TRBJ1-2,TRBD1,CASSPGQTNGYTF,TGTGCCAGCAGCCCGGGACAGACTAATGGCTACACCTTC
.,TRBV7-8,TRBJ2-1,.,CASSLAGGEQFF,TGTGCCAGCAGCTTAGCGGGAGGTGAGCAGTTCTTC
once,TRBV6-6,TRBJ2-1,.,CASSYSPEDNEQFF,TGTGCCAGCAGTTACTCACCAGAGGACAATGAGCAGTTCTTC
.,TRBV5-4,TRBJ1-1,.,CASSPGENTEAFF,TGTGCCAGCAGCCCCGGGGAGAACACTGAAGCTTTCTTT
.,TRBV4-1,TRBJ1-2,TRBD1,CASSLLSGTGGFYGYTF,TGCGCCAGCAGCCTCCTTTCCGGGACAGGGGGATTCTATGGCTACACCTTC
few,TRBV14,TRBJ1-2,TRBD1,CASSPRDRGRRGYTF,TGTGCCAGCAGCCCCAGGGACAGGGGGCGACGGGGCTACACCTTC
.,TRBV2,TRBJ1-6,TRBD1,CASTTLGQGTVHF,TGTGCCAGCACTACTCTAGGACAGGGGACTGTCCACTTT
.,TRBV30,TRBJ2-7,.,CAWSFGGEQYF,TGTGCCTGGAGTTTCGGAGGCGAGCAGTACTTC
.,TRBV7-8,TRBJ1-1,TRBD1,CASSLSFAGQGGMNTEAFF,TGTGCCAGCAGCTTGAGTTTTGCAGGACAGGGGGGGATGAACACTGAAGCTTTCTTT
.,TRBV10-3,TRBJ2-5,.,CAISAQQETQYF,TGTGCCATCAGTGCACAGCAAGAGACCCAGTACTTC
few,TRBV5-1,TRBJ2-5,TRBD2,CASSLGSGVQETQYF,TGCGCCAGCAGCTTGGGCAGCGGGGTACAAGAGACCCAGTACTTC
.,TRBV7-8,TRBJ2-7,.,CASSLRQDPYEQYF,TGTGCCAGCAGCTTAAGGCAGGATCCCTACGAGCAGTACTTC
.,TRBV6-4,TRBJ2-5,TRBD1,CASSVDRGETQYF,TGTGCCAGCAGTGTAGACAGGGGGGAGACCCAGTACTTC
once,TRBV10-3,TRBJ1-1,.,CAIGGRQGDTEAFF,TGTGCCATCGGCGGGAGGCAGGGAGACACTGAAGCTTTCTTT